The text below deals with one T cell receptor (beta chain). The data were obtained in a study of cytomegalovirus exposure and HLA in healthy donors. V shed 7 bases and J shed 5 bases, with 14 bases lying between them. The length of the CDR3 is 14 residues. Germline CDR1 SNHLY, CDR2 FYNNEI. PCR was performed using 60 Vbeta and 13 Jbeta primers. Generated by immunoSEQ multiplex PCR, the TCRdb table keeps only in-frame clones and is missing some. The table includes roughly 130,000 clones, about three quarters detected once. The study sampled nominally healthy donors, though unrecorded immune exposures were likely.

Sequencing was carried out using PBMCs. The clonotype originates from a human donor in good health. V is TRBV2 and J is TRBJ1-4; tentatively, D is TRBD1 (6 bases). CDR3 region: CASNRQGINEKLFF. The CDR3 region has the DNA TGTGCCAGCAATAGGCAGGGGATAAATGAAAAACTGTTTTTT. Filled out from reference TRBV2 and TRBJ1-4, the complete variable domain reads EPEVTQTPSHQVTQMGQEVILRCVPISNHLYFYWYRQILGQKVEFLVSFYNNEISEKSEIFDDQFSVERPDGSNFTLKIRSTKLEDSAMYFCASNRQGINEKLFFGSGTQLSVL.